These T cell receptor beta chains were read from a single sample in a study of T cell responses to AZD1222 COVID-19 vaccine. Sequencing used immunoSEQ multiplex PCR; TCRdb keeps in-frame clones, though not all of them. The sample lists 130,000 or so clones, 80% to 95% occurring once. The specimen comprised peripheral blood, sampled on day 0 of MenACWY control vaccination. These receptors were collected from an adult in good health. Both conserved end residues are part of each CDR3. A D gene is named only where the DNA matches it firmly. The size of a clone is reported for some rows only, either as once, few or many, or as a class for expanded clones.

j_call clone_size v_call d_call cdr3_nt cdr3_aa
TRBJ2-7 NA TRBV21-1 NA TGTGCCAGCAGCAAAGCGTTTGTTGGGACAGGGCTCTACGAGCAGTACTTC CASSKAFVGTGLYEQYF
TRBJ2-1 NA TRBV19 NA TGTGCCAGTAGTATAGCCCAAGGACGGGGGGCCGTCTACAATGAGCAGTTCTTC CASSIAQGRGAVYNEQFF
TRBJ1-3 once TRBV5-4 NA TGTGCCAGCGGGCGCTCTGGAAACACCATATATTTT CASGRSGNTIYF
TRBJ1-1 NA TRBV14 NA TGTGCCAGCAGCCAAACACGTTACAATGAAGCTTTCTTT CASSQTRYNEAFF
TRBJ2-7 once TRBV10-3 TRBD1 TGTGCCATCAGGCGAGCAGGACAGGGTCCCTACGAGCAGTACTTC CAIRRAGQGPYEQYF
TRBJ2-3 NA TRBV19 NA TGTGCCAGTAGTACCCCGGGACAAAAACGCACAGATACGCAGTATTTT CASSTPGQKRTDTQYF
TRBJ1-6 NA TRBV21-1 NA TGTGCCAGCAGCAAAGCCGGAGACAGTGGCAGGGGGCCCGCTATAATTCAGAAGATCCACTTT CASSKAGDSGRGPAIIQKIHF
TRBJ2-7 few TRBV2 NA TGTGCCAGCAGCCCTTTTGAGCTTGGGAGGAACGAGCAGTACTTC CASSPFELGRNEQYF
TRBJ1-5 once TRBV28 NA TGTGCCAGCAGTCGCGGTTGGAAGTATAGCAATCAGCCCCAGCATTTT CASSRGWKYSNQPQHF
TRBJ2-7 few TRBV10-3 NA TGTGCCATCAGTGAGGCAGAATACGAGCAGTACTTC CAISEAEYEQYF